One sample yielded the 23 T cell receptor beta chains listed below, sequenced in a study of OX40 agonist ivuxolimab in advanced cancers. Only in-frame clones appear in the TCRdb table, and some are missing; sequencing was by immunoSEQ multiplex PCR. The data contain 60,000 to 95,000 clones, 85% of them seen just once; the ten biggest clones take up about 17%. Material: CD4+ or CD8+ T cells sorted from blood, obtained in a trial of the OX40 agonist ivuxolimab. The receptors were gathered from an adult with an advanced solid tumor such as melanoma, head and neck, liver or kidney cancer.

This clone was detected only a few times. In DNA form, the CDR3 reads TGTGCCATCAGTGACCTGCGGAATAGCACAGATACGCAGTATTTT. Amino acids: CAISDLRNSTDTQYF. This rearrangement joins TRBV10-3 to TRBJ2-3, with no clear D. Germline V gives CDR1 ENHRY, CDR2 SYGVKD. The CDR3 loop spans 15 amino acids. The ends were cut back, 3 bases at V and 0 bases at J, with 10 bases in the middle.

V usage is TRBV6-5 and J usage is TRBJ2-7, with 9 nucleotides matching TRBD2. Germline V gene data show CDR1 as MNHEY and CDR2 as SVGAGI. The CDR3 runs to 14 residues. V trimming: 6 bases; J trimming: 2 bases; junction bases outside the gene matches: 5. This CDR3 is CASRTGGRAYEQYF. In nucleotides, the CDR3 is TGTGCCAGCAGGACGGGCGGGAGGGCCTACGAGCAGTACTTC.

This clone was seen only a few times. This chain joins TRBV2 and TRBJ2-1; D is unresolved. The germline CDR1 and CDR2 sequences are SNHLY and FYNNEI. The ends were cut back, 4 bases at V and 5 bases at J, with 9 bases in the middle. The CDR3 loop spans 13 amino acids. CDR3 sequence (DNA): TGTGCCAGCAGTGGTGACTTTAACAATGAGCAGTTCTTC. This encodes CASSGDFNNEQFF.

This chain connects TRBV5-4 to TRBJ2-7; D is possibly TRBD1 (5 bases). V was trimmed by 0 bases and J by 0 bases, leaving 7 bases between them. There are 14 residues in the CDR3. Germline V CDR1 and CDR2: SGHNT, YYREEE (reference sequence). The CDR3: CASSLDRSSYEQYF. For the CDR3, the DNA is TGTGCCAGCAGCTTGGACAGGAGCTCCTACGAGCAGTACTTC.

This sequence joins TRBV4-2 and TRBJ2-7; 11 nucleotides align to TRBD2. There are 16 residues in the CDR3. The germline V gene encodes CDR1 LGHNA and CDR2 YNFKEQ. J lost 3 bases, V lost 0 bases, and 4 bases had no gene match. CDR3 nucleotides: TGTGCCAGCAGCCAAGAGCGGGGACTAGCGGTCTACGAGCAGTACTTC. Protein product: CASSQERGLAVYEQYF.

This chain uses TRBV28 with TRBJ1-1; D is possibly TRBD1 (6 bases). This CDR3 has 14 amino acids. Germline V gives CDR1 MDHEN, CDR2 SYDVKM. V was clipped by 1 base and J by 9 bases, with 15 bases between them. The CDR3 protein is CASSLFPEQGKAFF. CDR3 DNA: TGTGCCAGCAGTTTATTTCCCGAACAGGGTAAAGCTTTCTTT.

The gene calls are TRBV18 and TRBJ2-6; no firm D call. Trimming pared 0 bases from V and 5 bases from J, leaving 2 bases between. Germline CDR1 is KGHSH and CDR2 is LQKENI. The CDR3 contains 13 residues. This CDR3 reads CASSPPWANVLTF. The CDR3 coding sequence is TGTGCCAGCTCACCACCGTGGGCCAACGTCCTGACTTTC.

J is TRBJ1-2 and V is TRBV27, with a tentative D call TRBD1 (6 bases). The V end lost 5 bases, the J end lost 4 bases, and 11 bases lay between the germline ends. Germline lookup yields CDR1 MNHEY and CDR2 SMNVEV (reference sequence). CDR3 length equals 13 residues. The CDR3 DNA reads TGTGCCAGCAGTCCCAGACAGGCCTATGGCTACACCTTC. It specifies CASSPRQAYGYTF.

The CDR3 coding sequence is TGCGCCAGCAGCTTTCTAGCGGAGAACACCGGGGAGCTGTTTTTT. It encodes CASSFLAENTGELFF. J is TRBJ2-2 and V is TRBV5-1; 7 nucleotides line up with TRBD2. The ends lost 2 bases at V and 1 base at J; junction bases unmatched: 2. The germline CDR1 and CDR2 sequences are SGHRS and YFSETQ. This CDR3 is 15 amino acids long.

In this sample, this clone turned up once. The chain has TRBV7-2 and TRBJ2-2, with D perhaps assigned TRBD1 or TRBD2 (6 bases each). The germline V and J ends were trimmed by 5 bases and 2 bases, with 15 bases remaining between them. Germline V gives CDR1 SGHTA, CDR2 FQGNSA. This CDR3 is built from 16 residues. CDR3: CASSEWGAQNTGELFF. The DNA of the CDR3 is TGTGCCAGCAGCGAATGGGGGGCCCAAAACACCGGGGAGCTGTTTTTT.

The rearrangement uses TRBV2 and TRBJ2-1; 10 nucleotides agree with TRBD2. With V trimmed by 3 bases and J by 4 bases, 3 bases remained unmatched. Germline CDR1 reads SNHLY; CDR2 reads FYNNEI. The CDR3 loop spans 15 amino acids. This CDR3 reads CASSDLSGRYNEQFF. Written as DNA, the CDR3 is TGTGCCAGCAGTGATCTTAGCGGGAGGTACAATGAGCAGTTCTTC.

The chain recombines TRBV19 with TRBJ2-1; the match to TRBD2 covers 11 bases. Trimming cost V 7 bases and J 7 bases; bases outside gene matches: 3. The CDR3 loop spans 13 amino acids. Germline V gene data show CDR1 as LNHDA and CDR2 as SQIVND (reference sequence). The CDR3 reads CASTGTSGNEQFF. CDR3 in DNA: TGTGCCAGTACCGGGACTAGCGGTAATGAGCAGTTCTTC.

The chain carries TRBV19 and TRBJ2-7, with 7 bases aligning to TRBD2. The V segment lost 6 bases and the J segment 6 bases; nucleotides outside the gene matches: 11. Germline values: CDR1 LNHDA, CDR2 SQIVND (reference sequence). The length of the CDR3 is 14 residues. The CDR3 DNA follows: TGTGCCAGTAGGATCGGACTAGTGGGAGGCGAGCAGTACTTC. Its protein product is CASRIGLVGGEQYF.

The genes are TRBV19 and TRBJ1-5; 10 bases fit TRBD1. This CDR3 comprises 15 residues. The germline CDR1 and CDR2 sequences are LNHDA and SQIVND (reference sequence). Trimming took 6 bases from V and 5 from J; bases not matched to a gene: 7. CDR3 sequence: CASRTGTGADQPQHF. The CDR3 DNA follows: TGTGCCAGTAGAACCGGGACAGGGGCTGATCAGCCCCAGCATTTT.

The chain employs TRBV6-5 and TRBJ2-7; 9 bases match TRBD1. Trimming at V came to 6 bases and at J to 2 bases, leaving 8 bases not matched to a gene. CDR1 MNHEY and CDR2 SVGAGI come from the germline V gene. The CDR3 spans 15 residues. This CDR3 reads CASSRDREGTYEQYF. DNA for the CDR3: TGTGCCAGCAGCCGGGACAGGGAGGGCACCTACGAGCAGTACTTC.

The rearrangement joins TRBV7-9 to TRBJ2-5; D remains ambiguous. Germline loops: CDR1 SEHNR, CDR2 FQNEAQ (reference sequence). CDR3 length: 14 residues. Trimming shortened V by 1 base and J by 5 bases, and 11 bases separated the two germline ends. The CDR3 sequence is CASSLGFPSETQYF. DNA of the CDR3: TGTGCCAGCAGCTTAGGGTTCCCCTCGGAGACCCAGTACTTC.

V gene TRBV7-9 combines with J gene TRBJ1-4, with TRBD1 matching 8 bases. Per germline, CDR1 SEHNR and CDR2 FQNEAQ (reference sequence). Losses at the gene ends were 5 bases for V and 7 bases for J; bases not matched to a gene: 6. The CDR3 runs 14 residues. The CDR3 loop reads CASSPQGVTEKLFF. DNA of the CDR3: TGTGCCAGCAGCCCACAGGGGGTTACTGAAAAACTGTTTTTT.

The V call is TRBV7-9, the J call TRBJ2-5; TRBD2 might be the D (6 bases). CDR3 length: 14 amino acids. Trimming pared 6 bases from V and 5 bases from J, leaving 16 bases between. Germline CDR1 reads SEHNR; CDR2 reads FQNEAQ (reference sequence). CDR3 loop: CASRRSGSGETQYF. The CDR3 bases are TGTGCCAGCAGACGTAGCGGCTCCGGGGAGACCCAGTACTTC.

This clone was observed a handful of times. This rearrangement joins TRBV9 to TRBJ1-5; D perhaps matches TRBD1 (5 bases). The germline gives CDR1 SGDLS, CDR2 YYNGEE. The CDR3 contains 16 residues. Trimming took 0 bases from V and 2 from J, leaving 12 bases between them. The CDR3 bases are TGTGCCAGCAGCGTAGGGGATGCAGGGCGCAATCAGCCCCAGCATTTT. It codes for CASSVGDAGRNQPQHF. The whole variable domain, remainder taken from reference TRBV9 and TRBJ1-5, is DSGVTQTPKHLITATGQRVTLRCSPRSGDLSVYWYQQSLDQGLQFLIQYYNGEERAKGNILERFSAQQFPDLHSELNLSSLELGDSALYFCASSVGDAGRNQPQHFGDGTRLSIL.

CDR3 sequence reads: CASSGGWETQYF. CDR3 DNA: TGTGCCAGCAGTGGTGGGTGGGAGACCCAGTACTTC. The rearrangement joins TRBV6-1 to TRBJ2-5; D unresolved. The length of the CDR3 is 12 residues. V gave up 4 bases and J gave up 5 bases, with 8 bases separating them. Germline-derived CDR1 and CDR2 are MNHNS and SASEGT.

This rearrangement joins TRBV27 to TRBJ2-1; 9 nucleotides agree with TRBD2. Germline V CDR1 and CDR2: MNHEY, SMNVEV (reference sequence). The V segment lost 4 bases and the J segment 9 bases; nucleotides outside the gene matches: 7. The CDR3 runs to 14 residues. The CDR3 DNA reads TGTGCCAGCAGTTCGACTAGCGGCGGGGGTGAGCAGTTCTTC. Protein: CASSSTSGGGEQFF.

The V call is TRBV6-5, the J call TRBJ2-7; 15 nucleotides match TRBD2. CDR3 length: 15 amino acids. The germline gives CDR1 MNHEY, CDR2 SVGAGI. J lost 4 bases, V lost 4 bases, and 2 bases had no gene match. This CDR3 reads CASSWGLAGGYEQYF. DNA for the CDR3: TGTGCCAGCAGTTGGGGACTAGCGGGAGGATACGAGCAGTACTTC.

The rearrangement joins TRBV19 to TRBJ2-6, with D possibly TRBD1 on 5 matching bases. Germline-derived CDR1 and CDR2 are LNHDA and SQIVND (reference sequence). The CDR3 spans 16 residues. Trimming cost V 5 bases and J 0 bases, with 11 bases left between them. The CDR3 protein is CASSGQTASGANVLTF. The DNA of the CDR3 is TGTGCCAGTAGTGGACAAACCGCCTCTGGGGCCAACGTCCTGACTTTC.